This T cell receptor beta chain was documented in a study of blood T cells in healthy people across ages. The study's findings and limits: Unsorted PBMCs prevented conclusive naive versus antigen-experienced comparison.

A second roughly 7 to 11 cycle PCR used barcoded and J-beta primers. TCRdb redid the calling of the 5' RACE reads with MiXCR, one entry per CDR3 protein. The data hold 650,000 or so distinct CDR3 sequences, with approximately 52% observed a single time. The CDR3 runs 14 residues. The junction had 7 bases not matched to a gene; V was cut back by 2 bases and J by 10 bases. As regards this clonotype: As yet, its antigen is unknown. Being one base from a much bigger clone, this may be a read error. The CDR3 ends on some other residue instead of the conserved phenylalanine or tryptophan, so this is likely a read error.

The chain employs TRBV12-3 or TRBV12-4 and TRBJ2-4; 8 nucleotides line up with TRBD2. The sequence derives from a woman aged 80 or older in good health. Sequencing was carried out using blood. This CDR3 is CASSLSGGPPIQYV. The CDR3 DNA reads TGTGCCAGCAGTTTATCGGGGGGGCCCCCGATTCAGTACGTC.